This T cell receptor (beta chain) comes out of a study of tumor-infiltrating lymphocytes in primary liver carcinoma. To note about this clonotype: What it recognizes is unknown.

The CDR3 has 15 residues. CDR1 and CDR2 from the germline V gene are SGHAT and FQDESV (reference sequence). Study results and limitations: Relative to blood, tumors carried a significantly larger fraction of the repertoire in their top 250 clones (p = 0.039).

TCR beta cDNA was reverse-transcribed from about 500 ng of total RNA. The reaction used a constant-region primer and ProtoScript II reverse transcriptase. TCR beta libraries came from three nested multiplex PCR rounds using slightly modified ARM-PCR. PCR rounds one and two used TRBV1-TRBV30 forward primers with a C-beta reverse primer for around 10 cycles each. TCRdb re-derived calls from the multiplex PCR reads in MiXCR, one entry per CDR3 protein. The profile shows 40,000 to 60,000 distinct CDR3 sequences, roughly 77% of them singletons. From unsorted bulk tissue weighing about 20-31 mg, DNA and RNA were co-extracted. Chronic HBV infection was present, with no prior treatment. There were five separate regions sampled from each tumor.

This receptor was taken from a man aged 40-55 years with primary liver carcinoma and hepatitis B virus infection. J is TRBJ2-7 and V is TRBV11-1, with a tentative D call TRBD1 (6 bases). Sequencing was carried out using liver tumor tissue from sampling region 3. Subset described: tumor region T3, left-lateral pole. Here the CDR3 reads CIRSLDGQFSYEQYF. The CDR3 coding sequence is TGTATCAGAAGTCTCGACGGACAGTTCTCCTACGAGCAGTACTTC.